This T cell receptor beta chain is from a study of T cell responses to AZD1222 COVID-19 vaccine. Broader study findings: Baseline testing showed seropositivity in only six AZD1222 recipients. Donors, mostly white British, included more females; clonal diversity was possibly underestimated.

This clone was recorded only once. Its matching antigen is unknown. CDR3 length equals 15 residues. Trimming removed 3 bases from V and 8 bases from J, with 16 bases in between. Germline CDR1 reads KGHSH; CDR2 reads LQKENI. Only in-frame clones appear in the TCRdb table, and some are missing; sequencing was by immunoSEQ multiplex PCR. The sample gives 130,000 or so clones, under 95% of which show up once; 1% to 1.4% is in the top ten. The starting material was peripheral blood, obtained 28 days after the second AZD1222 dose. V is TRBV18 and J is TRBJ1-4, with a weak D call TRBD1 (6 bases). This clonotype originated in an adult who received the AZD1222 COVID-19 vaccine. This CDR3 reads CASSPNKGGQEKLFF. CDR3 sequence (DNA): TGTGCCAGCTCACCGAACAAGGGCGGACAGGAAAAACTGTTTTTT.